This TCR beta chain emerged from a study of blood T cells in healthy people across ages. Study summary: Using template switching, researchers captured about one barcoded beta molecule for each two T cells.

Primed by a sample-barcoded 5' primer and a J-beta primer mix, a second PCR proceeded for 7 to 11 cycles. TCRdb re-analysed the 5' RACE reads in MiXCR, keeping a single row per CDR3 protein. This sample has approximately 690,000 distinct CDR3 sequences; roughly three fifths occur once, and the top ten carry 35% to 40%. Germline V gene data show CDR1 as LGHDT and CDR2 as YNNKEL (reference sequence). V lost 0 bases and J 5 bases, leaving 17 bases between the germline ends. CDR3 length: 16 amino acids. The sequencing input was blood. This clonotype was sampled from a man in his sixties in good health. This sequence joins TRBV3-1 and TRBJ2-7; D ambiguous. CDR3 sequence reads: CASSQDIGSRFHEQYF. DNA for the CDR3: TGTGCCAGCAGCCAAGATATCGGTTCTAGGTTCCACGAGCAGTACTTC.